This is a list of T cell receptor beta chains from one sample in a study of shared clonotypes between healthy human individuals. The assay was immunoSEQ multiplex PCR, and TCRdb's table has in-frame clones only and misses some. The profile covers some 2 million clones, with over 85% appearing a single time and 0.13% taken by the ten largest. Sequenced sample: naive CD4+ T cells sorted from blood. These receptors were taken from a man between 18 and 35 years old in good health. The CDR3 runs from the conserved cysteine through the conserved F or W. D genes are given only for firm matches. Clone size is stated in some rows and not others, as once, few, many or a class when expanded.

d_gene	v_gene	abundance	j_gene	CDR3aa	CDR3nt
NA	TRBV9	NA	TRBJ2-2	CASSWTETGELFF	TGTGCCAGCAGCTGGACAGAGACCGGGGAGCTGTTTTTT
TRBD2	TRBV11-2	once	TRBJ2-7	CASRRLAGVEQYF	TGTGCCAGCAGGAGGCTAGCGGGAGTCGAGCAGTACTTC
NA	TRBV18	NA	TRBJ1-3	CASSRGGQSSGNTIYF	TGTGCCAGCTCCCGGGGCGGACAGAGCTCTGGAAACACCATATATTTT
NA	TRBV6-6	NA	TRBJ2-2	CASSYRTLPNTGELFF	TGTGCCAGCAGTTATAGGACGCTCCCGAACACCGGGGAGCTGTTTTTT
NA	TRBV6-1	NA	TRBJ1-4	CASSDKGAAFPTNEKLFF	TGTGCCAGCAGTGACAAAGGGGCGGCATTCCCAACTAATGAAAAACTGTTTTTT
NA	TRBV6-6	NA	TRBJ1-4	CASSYGQLNEKLFF	TGTGCCAGCAGTTACGGGCAGCTTAATGAAAAACTGTTTTTT
NA	TRBV11-2	many	TRBJ1-1	CASSLYGRHTEAFF	TGTGCCAGCAGCTTATATGGGCGGCACACTGAAGCTTTCTTT
TRBD1	TRBV18	few	TRBJ1-5	CASSPQGASNQPQHF	TGTGCCAGCTCACCACAGGGGGCAAGCAATCAGCCCCAGCATTTT
NA	TRBV7-2	once	TRBJ2-1	CASSLRASANNEQFF	TGTGCCAGCAGCTTAAGGGCTAGCGCCAACAATGAGCAGTTCTTC
NA	TRBV10-2	NA	TRBJ2-7	CASSLGTPGPYEQYF	TGCGCCAGCAGTCTCGGGACACCGGGGCCCTACGAGCAGTACTTC
TRBD2	TRBV5-1	once	TRBJ2-5	CASSLDRAGKETQYF	TGCGCCAGCAGCTTGGATCGAGCGGGGAAAGAGACCCAGTACTTC
NA	TRBV10-3	NA	TRBJ1-1	CAISEQRGTEAFF	TGTGCCATCAGTGAGCAGAGGGGGACTGAAGCTTTCTTT
NA	TRBV27	NA	TRBJ1-1	CASSLTVTSAGLNTEAFF	TGTGCCAGCAGTTTAACCGTAACCTCGGCAGGGCTGAACACTGAAGCTTTCTTT
NA	TRBV5-5	NA	TRBJ1-2	CASSPGADYGYTF	TGTGCCAGCAGCCCCGGAGCGGACTATGGCTACACCTTC
TRBD2	TRBV18	NA	TRBJ2-7	CASSLGGTYEQYF	TGTGCCAGCTCCTTGGGGGGGACCTACGAGCAGTACTTC
NA	TRBV27	NA	TRBJ1-6	CASSLPRPDSPLHF	TGTGCCAGCAGTTTACCCCGGCCCGATTCACCCCTCCACTTT
TRBD2	TRBV7-6	NA	TRBJ2-2	CASSLRTSGGPGELFF	TGTGCCAGCAGCCTAAGGACTAGCGGGGGCCCCGGGGAGCTGTTTTTT
NA	TRBV7-2	NA	TRBJ1-1	CASSLRGNTEAFF	TGTGCCAGCAGCCTCCGGGGTAACACTGAAGCTTTCTTT
NA	TRBV25-1	few	TRBJ1-1	CASRGNTEAFF	TGTGCCAGCAGAGGGAACACTGAAGCTTTCTTT
TRBD1	TRBV29-1	NA	TRBJ2-7	CSVVGLDRGTYEQYF	TGCAGCGTTGTTGGGTTGGACAGGGGCACCTACGAGCAGTACTTC
NA	TRBV5-1	once	TRBJ2-7	CASSGGGSETYEQYF	TGCGCCAGCAGCGGAGGAGGCTCAGAAACCTACGAGCAGTACTTC
TRBD2	TRBV5-1	once	TRBJ2-5	CASSLALAGSKAVETQYF	TGCGCCAGCAGCTTGGCACTAGCGGGGTCTAAGGCGGTGGAGACCCAGTACTTC